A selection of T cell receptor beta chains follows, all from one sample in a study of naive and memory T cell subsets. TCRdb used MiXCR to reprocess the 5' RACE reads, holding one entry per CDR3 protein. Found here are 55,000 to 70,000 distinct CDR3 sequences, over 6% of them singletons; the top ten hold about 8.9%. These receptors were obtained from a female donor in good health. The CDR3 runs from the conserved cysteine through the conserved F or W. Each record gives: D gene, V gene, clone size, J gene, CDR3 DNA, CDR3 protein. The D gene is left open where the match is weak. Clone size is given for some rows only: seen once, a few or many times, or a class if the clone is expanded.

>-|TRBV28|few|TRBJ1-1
TGTGCCAGCAGTTTATCAGCGGGATCTGAAGCTTTCTTT
CASSLSAGSEAFF
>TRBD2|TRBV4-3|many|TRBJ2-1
TGCGCCAGCAGCCAAGAGGTAGGACTAGCGGGGGGCCTACTCACCAGAGACAATGAGCAGTTCTTC
CASSQEVGLAGGLLTRDNEQFF
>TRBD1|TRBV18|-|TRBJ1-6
TGTGCCAGCTCACCGGGACAGGCGTCACCCCTCCACTTT
CASSPGQASPLHF
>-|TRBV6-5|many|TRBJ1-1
TGTGCCAGCAGTTACTCCTACACGGGATCAGCTTTCTTT
CASSYSYTGSAFF
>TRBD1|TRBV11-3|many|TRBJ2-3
TGTGCCAGCAGTCGTGTCAGGGGGATCACAGATACGCAGTATTTT
CASSRVRGITDTQYF
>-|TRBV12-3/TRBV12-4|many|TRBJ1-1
TGTGCCAGCAGTTTACGAGGGACGAACACTGAAGCTTTCTTT
CASSLRGTNTEAFF
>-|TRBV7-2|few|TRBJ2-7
TGTGCCAGCAGCTCTCCGGGGGCGCGGCAGTACTTC
CASSSPGARQYF
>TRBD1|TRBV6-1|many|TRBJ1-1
TGTGCCAGCAGTGATACAGGGGACACTGAAGCTTTCTTT
CASSDTGDTEAFF
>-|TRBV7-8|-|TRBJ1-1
TGTGCCAGCAGCCCTCTGAGAGTCGTCAACACTGAAGCTTTCTTT
CASSPLRVVNTEAFF
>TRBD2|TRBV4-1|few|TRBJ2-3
TGCGCCAGCAGCCGGACTAGCCTTAGCACAGATACGCAGTATTTT
CASSRTSLSTDTQYF
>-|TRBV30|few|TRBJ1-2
TGTGCCTGGAGTTTGAACGGGGCGGATAACTATGGCTACACCTTC
CAWSLNGADNYGYTF
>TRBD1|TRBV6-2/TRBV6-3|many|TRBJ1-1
TGTGCCAGCAGTTATAGGGGGCAGCGGACTGAAGCTTTCTTT
CASSYRGQRTEAFF
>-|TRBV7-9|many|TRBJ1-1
TGTGCCAGCAGCTTAGTTTCCCAGACTGAAGCTTTCTTT
CASSLVSQTEAFF
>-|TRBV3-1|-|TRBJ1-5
TGTGCCAGCAGCCGGGGGGGTCACAATCAGCCCCAGCATTTT
CASSRGGHNQPQHF
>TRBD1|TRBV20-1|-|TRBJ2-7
TGCAGTGCTGGGAGGGGGACAGGGGCCTACGAGCAGTACTTC
CSAGRGTGAYEQYF
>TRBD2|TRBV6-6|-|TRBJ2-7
TGTGCCAGCAGACAGATGGCGGGGGGGCCCTACGAGCAGTACTTC
CASRQMAGGPYEQYF
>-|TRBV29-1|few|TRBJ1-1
TGCAGCGCCGAAGTTGGGACTGAAGCTTTCTTT
CSAEVGTEAFF
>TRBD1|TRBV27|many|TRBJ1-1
TGTGCCAGCAGTTACGGACAGGGGGCGCGAGCTTTCTTT
CASSYGQGARAFF
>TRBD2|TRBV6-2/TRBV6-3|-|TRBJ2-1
TGTGCCAGCAGTCCCCGGGTAGCGGGGTCCTACAATGAGCAGTTCTTC
CASSPRVAGSYNEQFF
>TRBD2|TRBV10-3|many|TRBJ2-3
TGTGCCACCAGCGGGACTAGCAATGGGGGAGATACGCAGTATTTT
CATSGTSNGGDTQYF
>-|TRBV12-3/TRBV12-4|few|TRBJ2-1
TGTGCCAGCAGTCTCATACAGGGCGGTGAGCAGTTCTTC
CASSLIQGGEQFF
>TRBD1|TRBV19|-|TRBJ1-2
TGTGCCAGTAGCCATCGACAGGGGAATAATAACTATGGCTACACCTTC
CASSHRQGNNNYGYTF
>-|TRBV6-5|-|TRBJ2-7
TGTGCCAGCAGTTTAGGACAGCTCTACGAGCAGTACTTC
CASSLGQLYEQYF
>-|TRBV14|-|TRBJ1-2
TGTGCCAGCAGCCAAGGGGCGGGGGCCCCTGGCTACACCTTC
CASSQGAGAPGYTF
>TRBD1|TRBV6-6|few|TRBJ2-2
TGTGCCAGCAGAACGGTATTCCCGGGACAGGGAAACACCGGGGAGCTGTTTTTT
CASRTVFPGQGNTGELFF
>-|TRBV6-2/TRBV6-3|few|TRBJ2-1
TGTGCCAGCAGAGGGGGATACAATGAGCAGTTCTTC
CASRGGYNEQFF
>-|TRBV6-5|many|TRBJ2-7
TGTGCCAGCAGTTTTAGGGGGGAGCAGTACTTC
CASSFRGEQYF
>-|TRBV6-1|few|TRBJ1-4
TGTGCCAGCACCGACAGAGCCCCTAATGAAAAACTGTTTTTT
CASTDRAPNEKLFF
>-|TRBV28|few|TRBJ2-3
TGTGCTACCCGCAGGGATAGAGGCACAGATACGCAGTATTTT
CATRRDRGTDTQYF
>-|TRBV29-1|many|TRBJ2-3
TGCAGCGTTTCCGGGACTTCTAGCACAGATACGCAGTATTTT
CSVSGTSSTDTQYF
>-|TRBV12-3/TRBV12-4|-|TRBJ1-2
TGTGCCAGCAGTCCTGCGGGGGGGGTATATGGCTACACCTTC
CASSPAGGVYGYTF
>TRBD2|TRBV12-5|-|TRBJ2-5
TGTGCTAGTGGTTTGGTAATTAGCGGGGGGCAAGAGACCCAGTACTTC
CASGLVISGGQETQYF
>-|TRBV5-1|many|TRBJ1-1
TGCGCCAGCAGCTTGGCCAAGGGTGTCACTGAAGCTTTCTTT
CASSLAKGVTEAFF
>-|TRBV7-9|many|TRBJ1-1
TGTGCCAGCAGCTCTCCGGAGAACACTGAAGCTTTCTTT
CASSSPENTEAFF
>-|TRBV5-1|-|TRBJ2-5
TGCGCCAGCAGGGCAAGAGGGAGACTGCAAGAGACCCAGTACTTC
CASRARGRLQETQYF
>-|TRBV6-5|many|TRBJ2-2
TGTGCCAGCAGTCGTCGTCTGAACACCGGGGAGCTGTTTTTT
CASSRRLNTGELFF
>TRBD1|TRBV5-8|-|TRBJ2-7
TGTGCCAGCAGCCCCGGACAGGGAGTGACCTACGAGCAGTACTTC
CASSPGQGVTYEQYF
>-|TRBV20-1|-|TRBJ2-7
TGCACCAAAAACCCCGAGCAGTACTTC
CTKNPEQYF
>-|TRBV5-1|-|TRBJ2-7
TGCGCCAGCAGCTTGGCCGTCAGGGGAAACGAGCAGTACTTC
CASSLAVRGNEQYF
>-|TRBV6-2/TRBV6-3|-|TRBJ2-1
TGTGCCAGCAGTTACCTCTACAATGAGCAGTTCTTC
CASSYLYNEQFF